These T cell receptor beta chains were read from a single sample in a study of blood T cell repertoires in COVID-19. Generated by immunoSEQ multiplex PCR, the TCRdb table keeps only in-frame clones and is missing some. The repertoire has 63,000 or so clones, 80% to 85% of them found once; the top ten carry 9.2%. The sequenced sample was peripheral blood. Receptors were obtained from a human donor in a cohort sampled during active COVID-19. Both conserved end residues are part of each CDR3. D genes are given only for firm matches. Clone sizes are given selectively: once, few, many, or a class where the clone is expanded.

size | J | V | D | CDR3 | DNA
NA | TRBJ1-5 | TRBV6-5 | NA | CASSYSGQLNQPQHF | TGTGCCAGCAGTTACTCAGGACAGCTCAATCAGCCCCAGCATTTT
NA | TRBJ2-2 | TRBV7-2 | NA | CASSLGRNEELFF | TGTGCCAGCAGCTTGGGGCGGAATGAGGAGCTGTTTTTT
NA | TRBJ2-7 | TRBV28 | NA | CASSPELADSSYEQYF | TGTGCCAGCAGCCCCGAGTTAGCGGATAGCTCCTACGAGCAGTACTTC
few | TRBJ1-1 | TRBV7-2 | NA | CASSLWPNTEAFF | TGTGCCAGCAGCTTATGGCCGAACACTGAAGCTTTCTTT
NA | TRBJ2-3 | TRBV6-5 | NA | CASSLGRLRTDTQYF | TGTGCCAGCAGTTTGGGTAGACTCCGCACAGATACGCAGTATTTT
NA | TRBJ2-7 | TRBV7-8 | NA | CASSLAQSSSYEQYF | TGTGCCAGCAGCCTGGCCCAGTCCAGCTCCTACGAGCAGTACTTC
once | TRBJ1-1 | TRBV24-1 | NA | CATRDPADTEAFF | TGTGCCACCAGGGACCCAGCGGACACTGAAGCTTTCTTT
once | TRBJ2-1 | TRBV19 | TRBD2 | CASSARGLAVLEQFF | TGTGCCAGTAGTGCGCGGGGACTAGCGGTTCTAGAGCAGTTCTTC
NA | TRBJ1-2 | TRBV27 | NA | CASTRLDGNPANYGYTF | TGTGCCAGCACCAGACTCGACGGGAACCCAGCTAACTATGGCTACACCTTC
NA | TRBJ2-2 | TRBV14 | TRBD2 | CASSVSGSGTGELFF | TGTGCCAGCAGCGTCAGCGGGAGCGGGACCGGGGAGCTGTTTTTT
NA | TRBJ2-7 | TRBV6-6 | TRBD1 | CASSYSGQESSYEQYF | TGTGCCAGCAGTTACTCAGGACAGGAATCCTCCTACGAGCAGTACTTC
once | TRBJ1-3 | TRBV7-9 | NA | CASSFLMTGAAGNTIYF | TGTGCCAGCAGCTTTCTGATGACAGGAGCTGCTGGAAACACCATATATTTT
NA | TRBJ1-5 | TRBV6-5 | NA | CASKTAINQPQHF | TGTGCCAGCAAGACTGCCATCAATCAGCCCCAGCATTTT
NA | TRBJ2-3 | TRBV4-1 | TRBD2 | CASSRTSGVTDTQYF | TGCGCCAGCAGCCGGACTAGCGGGGTAACAGATACGCAGTATTTT
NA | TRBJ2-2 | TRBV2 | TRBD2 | CASSEAGGSGELFF | TGTGCCAGCAGTGAAGCGGGGGGGTCCGGGGAGCTGTTTTTT
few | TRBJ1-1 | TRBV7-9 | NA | CASSLRGNTEAFF | TGTGCCAGCAGCTTAAGGGGGAACACTGAAGCTTTCTTT
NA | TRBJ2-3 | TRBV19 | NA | CASSRAHQGDTQYF | TGTGCCAGTAGTAGGGCGCACCAGGGGGATACGCAGTATTTT
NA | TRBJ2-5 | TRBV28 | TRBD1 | CASSSTGDIEETQYF | TGTGCCAGCAGTTCTACAGGGGATATTGAAGAGACCCAGTACTTC
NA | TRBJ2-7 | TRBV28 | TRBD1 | CASRAAQGALEQYF | TGTGCCAGCAGAGCGGCGCAGGGGGCCCTCGAGCAGTACTTC
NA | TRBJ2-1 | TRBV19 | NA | CASSRSGNLDEQFF | TGTGCCAGTAGTAGGTCAGGGAATCTGGATGAGCAGTTCTTC
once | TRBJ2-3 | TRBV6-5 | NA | CAINRGGRDTQYF | TGTGCCATCAACAGGGGAGGTAGAGATACGCAGTATTTT
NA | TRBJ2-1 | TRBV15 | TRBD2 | CATSRGLAGGPGNEQFF | TGTGCCACCAGCAGAGGGCTAGCGGGAGGGCCTGGGAATGAGCAGTTCTTC
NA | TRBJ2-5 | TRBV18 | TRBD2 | CASSPLAGGSQETQYF | TGTGCCAGCTCACCACTAGCGGGAGGGTCCCAAGAGACCCAGTACTTC